The entry below gives a single T cell receptor beta chain sequence along with its context. Antigen unknown. The CDR3 totals 16 residues. The V segment lost 3 bases and the J segment 3 bases; nucleotides outside the gene matches: 5. CDR1 is SGHTA, CDR2 FQGNSA, per germline. Generated by immunoSEQ multiplex PCR, the TCRdb table keeps only in-frame clones and is missing some. The table includes tens of thousands of clones, about 92% detected once. This sample is part of a study of chemoradiotherapy in HPV16-positive cancers. Findings and limits, study-wide: The functional HPV-specific definition rests on just a couple of HPV16-positive patients. Candidate HPV-specific clones and E7-related TCR motifs grew in tumor during treatment.

Repeated repertoire sampling spanned the course of chemoradiotherapy. The material sequenced was blood, taken from a patient who underwent chemoradiotherapy. The receptor comes from a human donor with HPV-associated anogenital cancer. The chain joins TRBV7-2 to TRBJ2-3, with 11 positions matching TRBD2. The CDR3, as DNA: TGTGCCAGCAGCTTCACTAGCGGGAGTCTGACAGATACGCAGTATTTT. Translation: CASSFTSGSLTDTQYF.